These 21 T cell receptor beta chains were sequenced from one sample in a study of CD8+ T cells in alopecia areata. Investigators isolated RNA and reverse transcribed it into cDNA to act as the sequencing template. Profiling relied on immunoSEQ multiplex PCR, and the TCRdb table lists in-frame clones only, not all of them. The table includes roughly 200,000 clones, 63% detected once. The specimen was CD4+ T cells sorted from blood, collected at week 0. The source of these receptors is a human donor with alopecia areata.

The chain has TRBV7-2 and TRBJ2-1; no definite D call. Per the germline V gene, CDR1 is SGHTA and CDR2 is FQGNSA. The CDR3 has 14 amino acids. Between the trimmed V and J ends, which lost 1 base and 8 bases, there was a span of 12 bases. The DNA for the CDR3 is TGTGCCAGCAGCTTAGAGAGCGTTTTTGATGAGCAGTTCTTC. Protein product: CASSLESVFDEQFF. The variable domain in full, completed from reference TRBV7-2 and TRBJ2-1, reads GAGVSQSPSNKVTEKGKDVELRCDPISGHTALYWYRQSLGQGLEFLIYFQGNSAPDKSGLPSDRFSAERTGGSVSTLTIQRTQQEDSAVYLCASSLESVFDEQFFGPGTRLTVL.

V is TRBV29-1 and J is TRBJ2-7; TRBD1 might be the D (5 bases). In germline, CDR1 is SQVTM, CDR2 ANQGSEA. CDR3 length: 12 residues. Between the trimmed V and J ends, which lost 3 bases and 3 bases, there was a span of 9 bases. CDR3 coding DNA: TGCAGCGTTGAGACAGTTAACTACGAGCAGTACTTC. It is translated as CSVETVNYEQYF.

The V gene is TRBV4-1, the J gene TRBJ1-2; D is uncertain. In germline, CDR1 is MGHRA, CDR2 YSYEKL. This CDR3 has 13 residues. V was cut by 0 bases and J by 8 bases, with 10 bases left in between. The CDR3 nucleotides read TGCGCCAGCAGCCAAGATATTGGGAAAGGCTACACCTTC. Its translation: CASSQDIGKGYTF.

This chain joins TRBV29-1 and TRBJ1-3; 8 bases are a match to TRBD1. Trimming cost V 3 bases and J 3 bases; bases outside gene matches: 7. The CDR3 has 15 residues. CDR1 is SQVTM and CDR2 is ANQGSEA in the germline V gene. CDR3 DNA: TGCAGCGTTGATGAGGCGGACAGGGTTGGAAACACCATATATTTT. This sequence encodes CSVDEADRVGNTIYF.

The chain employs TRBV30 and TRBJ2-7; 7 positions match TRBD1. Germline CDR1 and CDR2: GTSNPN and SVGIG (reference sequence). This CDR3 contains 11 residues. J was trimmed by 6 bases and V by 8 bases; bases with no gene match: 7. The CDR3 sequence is CAGQGVGEQYF. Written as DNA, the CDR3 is TGTGCCGGGCAGGGGGTTGGCGAGCAGTACTTC. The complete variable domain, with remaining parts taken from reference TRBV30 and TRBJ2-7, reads SQTIHQWPATLVQPVGSPLSLECTVEGTSNPNLYWYRQAAGRGLQLLFYSVGIGQISSEVPQNLSASRPQDRQFILSSKKLLLSDSGFYLCAGQGVGEQYFGPGTRLTVT.

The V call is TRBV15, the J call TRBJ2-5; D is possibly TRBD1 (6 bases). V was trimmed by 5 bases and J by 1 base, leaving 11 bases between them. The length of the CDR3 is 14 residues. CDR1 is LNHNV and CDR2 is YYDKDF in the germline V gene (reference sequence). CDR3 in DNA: TGTGCCACCAGCCCTCGGACAGCCCAAGAGACCCAGTACTTC. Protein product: CATSPRTAQETQYF.

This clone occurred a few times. For the CDR3, the DNA is TGTGCCAGTAGTGCCCAGACAGGGCCCGATACGCAGTATTTT. Encoded protein: CASSAQTGPDTQYF. The chain recombines TRBV19 with TRBJ2-3; 7 nucleotides agree with TRBD1. Trimming at V came to 5 bases and at J to 6 bases, leaving 8 bases not matched to a gene. Germline CDR1 LNHDA, CDR2 SQIVND (reference sequence). This CDR3 comprises 14 residues.

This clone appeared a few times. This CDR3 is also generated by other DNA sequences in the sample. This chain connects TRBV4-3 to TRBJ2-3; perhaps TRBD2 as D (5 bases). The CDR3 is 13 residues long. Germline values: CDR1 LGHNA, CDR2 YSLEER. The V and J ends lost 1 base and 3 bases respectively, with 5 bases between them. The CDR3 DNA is TGCGCCAGCAGCCAAGCGGGGACAGATACGCAGTATTTT. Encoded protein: CASSQAGTDTQYF.

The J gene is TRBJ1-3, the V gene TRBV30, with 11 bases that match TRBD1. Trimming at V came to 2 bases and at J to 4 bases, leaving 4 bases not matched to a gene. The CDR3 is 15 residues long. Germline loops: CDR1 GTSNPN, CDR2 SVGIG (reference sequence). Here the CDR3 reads CAWSPDRGLGNTIYF. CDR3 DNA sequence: TGTGCCTGGAGTCCGGACAGGGGGCTAGGAAACACCATATATTTT.

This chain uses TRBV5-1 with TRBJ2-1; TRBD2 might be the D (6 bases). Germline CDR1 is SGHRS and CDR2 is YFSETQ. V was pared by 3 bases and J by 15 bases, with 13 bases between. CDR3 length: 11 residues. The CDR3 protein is CASSSPAGRFF. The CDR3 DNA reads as TGCGCCAGCAGCTCTCCGGCCGGGAGGTTCTTC.

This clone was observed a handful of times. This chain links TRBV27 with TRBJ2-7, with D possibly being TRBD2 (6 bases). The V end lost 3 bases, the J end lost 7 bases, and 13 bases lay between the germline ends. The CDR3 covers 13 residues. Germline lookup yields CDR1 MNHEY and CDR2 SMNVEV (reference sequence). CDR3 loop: CASSFGGAREQYF. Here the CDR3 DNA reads TGTGCCAGCAGTTTTGGAGGGGCTAGGGAGCAGTACTTC.

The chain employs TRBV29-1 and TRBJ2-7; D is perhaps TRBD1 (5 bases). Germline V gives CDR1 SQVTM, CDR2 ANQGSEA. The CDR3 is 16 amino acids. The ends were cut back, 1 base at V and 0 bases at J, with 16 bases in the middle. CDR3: CSVEVGTGLVSYEQYF. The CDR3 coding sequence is TGCAGCGTTGAAGTCGGTACAGGCCTCGTCTCCTACGAGCAGTACTTC.

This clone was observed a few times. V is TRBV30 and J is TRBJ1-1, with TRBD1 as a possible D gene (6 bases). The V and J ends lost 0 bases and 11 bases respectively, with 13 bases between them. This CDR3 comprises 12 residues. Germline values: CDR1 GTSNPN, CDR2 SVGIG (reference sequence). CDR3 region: CAWSVNEGEAFF. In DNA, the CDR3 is TGTGCCTGGAGTGTAAATGAGGGGGAGGCTTTCTTT.

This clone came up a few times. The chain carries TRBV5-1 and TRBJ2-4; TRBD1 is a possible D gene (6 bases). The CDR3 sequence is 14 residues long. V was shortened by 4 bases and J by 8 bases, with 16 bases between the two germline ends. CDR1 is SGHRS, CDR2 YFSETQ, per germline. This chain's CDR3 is CASSQGTAADIQYF. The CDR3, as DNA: TGCGCCAGCAGCCAGGGGACGGCGGCGGACATTCAGTACTTC.

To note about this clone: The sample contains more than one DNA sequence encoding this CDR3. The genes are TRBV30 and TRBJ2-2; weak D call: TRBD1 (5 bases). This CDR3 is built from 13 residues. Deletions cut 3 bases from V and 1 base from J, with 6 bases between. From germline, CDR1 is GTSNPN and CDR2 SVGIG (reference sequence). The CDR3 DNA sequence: TGTGCCTGGAGGCAGGGGAACACCGGGGAGCTGTTTTTT. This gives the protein CAWRQGNTGELFF.

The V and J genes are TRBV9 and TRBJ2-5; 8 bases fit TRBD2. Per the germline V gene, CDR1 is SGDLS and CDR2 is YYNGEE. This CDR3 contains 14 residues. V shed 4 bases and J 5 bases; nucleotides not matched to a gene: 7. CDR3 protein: CASSPPTGGETQYF. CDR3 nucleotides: TGTGCCAGCAGCCCTCCAACGGGAGGGGAGACCCAGTACTTC.

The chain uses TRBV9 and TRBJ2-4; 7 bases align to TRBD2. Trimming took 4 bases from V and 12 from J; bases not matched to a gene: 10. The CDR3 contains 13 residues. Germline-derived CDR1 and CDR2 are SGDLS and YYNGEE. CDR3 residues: CASSPGTGGSQYF. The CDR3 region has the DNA TGTGCCAGCAGCCCTGGGACGGGGGGAAGTCAGTACTTC.

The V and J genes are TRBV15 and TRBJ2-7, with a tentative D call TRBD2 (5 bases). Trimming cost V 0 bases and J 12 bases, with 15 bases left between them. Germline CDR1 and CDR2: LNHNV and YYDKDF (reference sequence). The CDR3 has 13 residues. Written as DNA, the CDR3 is TGTGCCACCAGCAGAGATGAGCGCGGGTTTAGGTACTTC. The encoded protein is CATSRDERGFRYF.

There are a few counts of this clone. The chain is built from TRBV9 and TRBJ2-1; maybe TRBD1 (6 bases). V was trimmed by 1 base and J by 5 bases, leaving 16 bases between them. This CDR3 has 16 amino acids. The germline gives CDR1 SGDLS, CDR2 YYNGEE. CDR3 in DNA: TGTGCCAGCAGCGTATTCGAACAGGGCCAAAACAATGAGCAGTTCTTC. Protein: CASSVFEQGQNNEQFF.

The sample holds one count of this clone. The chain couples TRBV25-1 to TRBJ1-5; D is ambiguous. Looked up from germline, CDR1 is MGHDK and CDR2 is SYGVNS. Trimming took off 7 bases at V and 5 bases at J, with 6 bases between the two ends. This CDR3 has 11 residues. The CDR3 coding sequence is TGTGCCAGCACCCTTCATCAGCCCCAGCATTTT. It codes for CASTLHQPQHF.

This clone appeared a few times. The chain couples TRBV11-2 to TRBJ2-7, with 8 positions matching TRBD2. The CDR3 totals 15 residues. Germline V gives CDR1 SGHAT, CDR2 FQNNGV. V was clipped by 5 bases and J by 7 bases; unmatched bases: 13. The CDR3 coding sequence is TGTGCCAGCAGCCCGGCATTACTAGCGGCTAGGGAGCAGTACTTC. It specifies CASSPALLAAREQYF.